This T cell receptor (beta chain) comes out of a study of Graves' ophthalmopathy and Graves' hyperthyroidism. RNA transcripts yielded amplified TCR beta CDR3 regions. The first-round RT-PCR employed HTBI primers together with the Qiagen OneStep RT-PCR kit. A multiplex PCR was then performed as the second round. MiXCR was run by TCRdb on the multiplex PCR reads, yielding one entry per CDR3 protein. The sample lists about 620,000 distinct CDR3 sequences; about a fifth were seen once. V lost 2 bases to trimming and J lost 11 bases, with 12 bases between them. Germline values: CDR1 MDHEN, CDR2 SYDVKM. The CDR3 consists of 13 residues.

This TCR was sampled from a woman between 18 and 29 years old with stable Graves' hyperthyroidism. Some clones in this sample may be carry-over from other donors' samples. The chain uses TRBV28 and TRBJ2-2; possibly TRBD1 for D (5 bases). The sample was peripheral blood. The DNA of the CDR3 is TGTGCCAGCAGTTTAGACAGCCAACTAGAGCTGTTTTTT. Protein: CASSLDSQLELFF.